This T cell receptor beta chain was sequenced for a study of cytotoxic CD8 clonotypes in ibrutinib-treated CLL. V dropped 3 bases and J dropped 6 bases, with 18 bases sitting between them. Germline V lookup: CDR1 SGHNT, CDR2 YYREEE (reference sequence). This CDR3 spans 15 amino acids. Findings and limits, study-wide: At progression, clonality fell back toward baseline after rising at ibrutinib response.

With respect to this clone: What it recognizes is unknown.

Profiled with immunoSEQ multiplex PCR; TCRdb holds only in-frame clones, not every one. This sample has roughly 250,000 clones, with 60% to 75% found just once. The sequence was obtained from a human donor with chronic lymphocytic leukemia. This chain uses TRBV5-4 with TRBJ1-2; TRBD1 might be the D (6 bases). The specimen comprised PBMCs, sampled after 24 months of ibrutinib treatment. In DNA, the CDR3 is TGTGCCAGCAGCTCCAAGACACAGGGAAGTCATGGCTACACCTTC. Translation: CASSSKTQGSHGYTF.